Sequencing of this T cell receptor beta chain was carried out in a study of blood T cells in healthy people across ages (dated by TCRdb to 2013 to 2016). For the wider study: In model experiments, roughly one uniquely barcoded TCR beta cDNA molecule per two T cells was captured by template switching. Age-related changes in TCR beta repertoire diversity were measured in the study by deep sequencing normalized with unique cDNA molecular identifiers. The donors were split into four age groups: young (average 16 years), middle-aged (roughly 42), aged (about 62) and long-lived (roughly 80). To avoid experimental bias, donors of different ages were spread randomly across the sequencing lanes. Using the same blood draw, the study looked at two additional independent replicas of 1 million unique cDNA reads for two donors, one aged 18 to 30 and the other aged 80 or older.

The library was produced with 5' RACE. Reads for this sample came from an Illumina HiSeq 2500. A second roughly 6 to 12 cycle PCR used a sample-barcoded 5' primer and a J-beta primer mix. Each TCR beta cDNA molecule received a unique molecular identifier from a template-switch 5' adaptor carrying 12 random nucleotides. Each sample yielded at least 3 million CDR3-containing paired-end reads. First-strand cDNA was synthesized from all RNA with the Mint cDNA synthesis kit, primed by a TRBC-specific oligonucleotide. After uracil-DNA glycosylase treatment, a first 18-cycle PCR used universal primers M1SS and BC2_uni_R on all cDNA. The original methods were these. Each sample was normalized by randomly selecting 1 million high-quality reads, each carrying a distinct molecular identifier. Reads with shared molecular identifiers were discarded instead of being binned into consensus sequences. CDR3 identification, clonotype clustering and error correction used MiTCR with a Q25 quality threshold and the strictest error-elimination algorithm. A nonparametric unseen species model with Euler transformation was used to estimate a lower bound on total TCR beta diversity. In TCRdb, the public reads were trimmed at Q25 with fastp and aligned with MiXCR, with productive beta chains retained. Duplicate CDR3 protein sequences are folded into a single record with the most common DNA and genes. These V and J calls originate from TCRdb's pipeline instead of the authors' own analysis. The sample yields 850,000 to 1,000,000 distinct CDR3 sequences; just over 50% were counted once. Around 21% of the sample is held by the ten biggest clonotypes.

On this clonotype: Its antigen specificity is not known. No qualities accompany the bases; no much larger clone lies one base away.

The approximately 40 donors, aged about 6 to 100 years, were systemically healthy Caucasian individuals from Russia. Each donor gave approximately 9.4 milliliters of peripheral blood, drawn into EDTA-treated Vacutainer tubes. Ficoll-Paque density-gradient centrifugation was used to isolate PBMCs, with at least 6.5 million per sample. Trizol reagent was used to extract total RNA from the PBMCs, yielding at least 5.5 micrograms per sample. The percentages of naive CD45RAhigh/CD27high T cells were determined by flow cytometry on a PBMC aliquot from every donor. The CDR3 holds 15 amino acids from the cysteine to the phenylalanine. This entry keeps only the CDR3 DNA: 45 bases, framed from base 1. CDR1 is given as SGHTA and CDR2 as FQGNSA, both from the germline V gene. V lost 3 bases and J lost 5 bases, and the count of bases not matched to a germline gene is 9. Study-wide conclusions, independent of this receptor: Estimates of total diversity from one million sequenced T cells were regarded as lower bounds and underestimates. Observed TCR beta diversity per million T cells fell roughly linearly with age, and a significant reduction was already apparent by age roughly 40. Because donor CMV infection status was unknown, age-related changes in expanded clonotypes were potentially confounded. Because profiling used bulk unsorted PBMCs, naive and antigen-experienced compartments could not be compared conclusively. A strong correlation was found between observed TCR beta diversity and the percentage of naive T cells measured by flow cytometry. Compared with the aged group, the long-lived group had more naive CD4+ T cells, fewer expanded clones and increased TCR diversity, suggesting age selection.

The V and J segments used are TRBV7-2 and TRBJ2-5, and 7 bases in between align with TRBD1. Material for sequencing was blood. This sequence was found in a woman aged 55-70 years in good health. The sequence in DNA is TGTGCCAGCAGCTTCCCGACAGGGATCGGCGAGACCCAGTACTTC. It encodes CASSFPTGIGETQYF. With the rest looked up from the reference TRBV7-2 and TRBJ2-5 genes rather than sequenced, the full variable domain is GAGVSQSPSNKVTEKGKDVELRCDPISGHTALYWYRQSLGQGLEFLIYFQGNSAPDKSGLPSDRFSAERTGGSVSTLTIQRTQQEDSAVYLCASSFPTGIGETQYFGPGTRLLVL.